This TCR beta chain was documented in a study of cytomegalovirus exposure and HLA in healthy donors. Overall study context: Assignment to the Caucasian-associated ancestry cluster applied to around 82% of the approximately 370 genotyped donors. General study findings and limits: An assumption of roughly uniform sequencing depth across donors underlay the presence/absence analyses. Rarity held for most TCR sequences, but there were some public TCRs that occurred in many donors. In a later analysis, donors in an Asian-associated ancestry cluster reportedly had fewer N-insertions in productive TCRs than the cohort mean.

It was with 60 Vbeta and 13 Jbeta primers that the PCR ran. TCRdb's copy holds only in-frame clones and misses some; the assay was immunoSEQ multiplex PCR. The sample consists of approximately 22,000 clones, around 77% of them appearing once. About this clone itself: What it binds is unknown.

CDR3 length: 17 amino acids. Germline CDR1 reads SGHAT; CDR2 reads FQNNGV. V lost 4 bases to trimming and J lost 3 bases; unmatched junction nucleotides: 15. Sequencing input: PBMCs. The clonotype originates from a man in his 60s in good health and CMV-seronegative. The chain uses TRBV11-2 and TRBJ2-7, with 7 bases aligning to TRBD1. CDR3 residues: CASSSLLRGRTGYEQYF. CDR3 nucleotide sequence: TGTGCCAGCAGCTCTCTCCTAAGGGGGCGAACGGGCTACGAGCAGTACTTC.